This entry lists 28 T cell receptor beta chains sequenced from one sample in a study of identical twins. A single record per CDR3 protein comes from TCRdb applying MiXCR to the 5' RACE reads. The sample records about 700,000 distinct CDR3 sequences, 6% to 6.5% being singletons. The sample comprised naive T cells sorted from blood. The source of these receptors is a man between 18 and 29 years old in good health.

This clonotype appeared many times. The rearrangement links TRBV12-3 or TRBV12-4 to TRBJ2-1, with D unresolved. The V end lost 7 bases, the J end lost 0 bases, and 10 bases lay between the germline ends. CDR3 length: 14 amino acids. The chain's CDR3 is CASTRAGSYNEQFF. The CDR3 nucleotides are TGTGCCAGCACCCGGGCAGGCTCCTACAATGAGCAGTTCTTC.

This chain uses TRBV5-1 with TRBJ2-2; tentatively, D is TRBD1 (6 bases). The germline V gene has CDR1 SGHRS and CDR2 YFSETQ. The CDR3 is 16 residues long. V was pared by 3 bases and J by 3 bases, with 15 bases between. The CDR3 DNA is TGCGCCAGCAGCTCCCCAAACAGGGACCACACCGGGGAGCTGTTTTTT. Residues: CASSSPNRDHTGELFF.

This clonotype was recorded many times. The J gene is TRBJ2-7, the V gene TRBV28, with TRBD1 matching over 7 bases. Unmatched junction bases numbered 12, after V lost 5 bases and J lost 5 bases. This CDR3 region has 15 residues. The germline CDR1 and CDR2 sequences are MDHEN and SYDVKM. The CDR3 reads CASSPQGDLPHEQYF. The DNA of the CDR3 is TGTGCCAGCAGTCCCCAGGGGGACCTCCCCCACGAGCAGTACTTC.

The table lists this clonotype with many counts. This chain joins TRBV12-3 or TRBV12-4 and TRBJ1-2, with D perhaps matching TRBD1 (6 bases). CDR3 length: 14 amino acids. With 4 bases removed from V and 4 bases from J, the gap between germline ends came to 13 bases. DNA of the CDR3: TGTGCCAGCAGTTCTAGGACAGCCATCTATGGCTACACCTTC. Protein product: CASSSRTAIYGYTF.

For the CDR3, the DNA is TGTGCCAGCAGTGAAGCGGGGGGTCGGGAGACCCAGTACTTC. Its translation is CASSEAGGRETQYF. V and J are TRBV6-1 and TRBJ2-5, with D tentatively TRBD2 (6 bases). The CDR3 is 14 residues long. V lost 0 bases and J 5 bases, leaving 10 bases between the germline ends. Germline CDR1 and CDR2: MNHNS and SASEGT.

V gene TRBV12-3 or TRBV12-4 combines with J gene TRBJ2-1; the D is unclear. The V gene lost 4 bases and the J gene lost 0 bases, with 10 bases spanning the gap. The CDR3 covers 15 residues. The CDR3 DNA reads as TGTGCCAGCAGTTATAGCCCCATCTCCTACAATGAGCAGTTCTTC. Amino acids: CASSYSPISYNEQFF.

In this sample, this clonotype turned up a few times. This sequence joins TRBV9 and TRBJ2-7; 9 bases agree with TRBD2. CDR1 is SGDLS, CDR2 YYNGEE, per germline. CDR3 length: 14 residues. V was clipped by 3 bases and J by 7 bases; unmatched bases: 8. In DNA form, the CDR3 reads TGTGCCAGCAGCGCCATGAGCGGGGGGCCGGAGCAGTACTTC. This codes for CASSAMSGGPEQYF. The variable domain in full, with the rest retrieved from reference TRBV9 and TRBJ2-7, is DSGVTQTPKHLITATGQRVTLRCSPRSGDLSVYWYQQSLDQGLQFLIQYYNGEERAKGNILERFSAQQFPDLHSELNLSSLELGDSALYFCASSAMSGGPEQYFGPGTRLTVT.

V is TRBV5-1 and J is TRBJ1-1; D is unresolved. The CDR3 loop spans 13 amino acids. V gave up 6 bases and J gave up 2 bases, with 11 bases separating them. Per germline, CDR1 SGHRS and CDR2 YFSETQ. For the CDR3, the DNA is TGCGCCAGCACCGGGCAGACAAACACTGAAGCTTTCTTT. It is translated as CASTGQTNTEAFF. Using reference TRBV5-1 and TRBJ1-1 for the parts outside the CDR3, the full variable domain is KAGVTQTPRYLIKTRGQQVTLSCSPISGHRSVSWYQQTPGQGLQFLFEYFSETQRNKGNFPGRFSGRQFSNSRSEMNVSTLELGDSALYLCASTGQTNTEAFFGQGTRLTVV.

This clonotype was recorded many times. The chain recombines TRBV20-1 with TRBJ2-7; 7 bases align to TRBD2. The CDR3 sequence is 15 residues long. J was trimmed by 1 base and V by 6 bases; bases with no gene match: 12. Looked up from germline, CDR1 is DFQATT and CDR2 is SNEGSKA (reference sequence). CDR3 in amino acids: CSAAFRRGLSYEQYF. Here the CDR3 DNA reads TGCAGTGCCGCGTTCCGGCGGGGACTATCCTACGAGCAGTACTTC.

At least ten counts were recorded for this clonotype. This CDR3 reads CASREGLGSQHF. CDR3 DNA sequence: TGTGCCAGCAGGGAAGGTCTGGGGTCCCAGCATTTT. V and J are TRBV12-3 or TRBV12-4 and TRBJ1-5; unclear D gene. The CDR3 extends over 12 amino acids. Trimming removed 6 bases at V and 11 bases at J, with 14 bases between.

This clonotype was observed many times. The V and J genes are TRBV10-3 and TRBJ2-3, with a possible D match to TRBD2 (6 bases). Germline loops: CDR1 ENHRY, CDR2 SYGVKD. V was pared by 4 bases and J by 1 base, with 12 bases between. The CDR3 has 15 residues. In nucleotides, the CDR3 is TGTGCCATCAGTGGGGCTAGCGCTCGCACAGATACGCAGTATTTT. It translates to CAISGASARTDTQYF.

This clonotype was recorded a few times. The chain couples TRBV7-3 to TRBJ2-1, with 14 bases identical to TRBD2. J gave up 10 bases and V 0 bases, and 11 bases lay outside the gene matches. The length of the CDR3 is 18 residues. The germline V gene has CDR1 SGHTA and CDR2 FQGTGA. CDR3 loop: CASSLTGLAGGRPREQFF. The DNA for the CDR3 is TGTGCCAGCAGCTTAACCGGACTAGCGGGAGGTCGACCCAGGGAGCAGTTCTTC.

This clonotype has at least ten counts. V and J are TRBV5-1 and TRBJ2-7; D may be TRBD2 (6 bases). Per the germline V gene, CDR1 is SGHRS and CDR2 is YFSETQ. The CDR3 has 14 amino acids. V was trimmed by 4 bases and J by 7 bases, leaving 18 bases between them. The CDR3: CASSKGLDVGEQYF. The CDR3 bases are TGCGCCAGCAGCAAGGGACTGGATGTCGGTGAGCAGTACTTC.

In its sample, this clonotype was seen a few times. The CDR3 here is CAWSVGEGRQPQHF. The CDR3 DNA reads TGTGCCTGGAGTGTGGGGGAGGGACGCCAGCCCCAGCATTTT. The rearrangement uses TRBV30 and TRBJ1-5, with D possibly TRBD1 on 5 matching bases. Germline loops: CDR1 GTSNPN, CDR2 SVGIG (reference sequence). This CDR3 is built from 14 residues. Trimming took off 0 bases at V and 7 bases at J, with 13 bases between the two ends. Together with reference TRBV30 and TRBJ1-5, the CDR3 gives the full variable domain: SQTIHQWPATLVQPVGSPLSLECTVEGTSNPNLYWYRQAAGRGLQLLFYSVGIGQISSEVPQNLSASRPQDRQFILSSKKLLLSDSGFYLCAWSVGEGRQPQHFGDGTRLSIL.

This clonotype was seen at least ten times. J is TRBJ2-2 and V is TRBV27, with a possible D match to TRBD1 (6 bases). Germline V CDR1 and CDR2: MNHEY, SMNVEV (reference sequence). The CDR3 sequence is 13 residues long. The V end lost 5 bases, the J end lost 8 bases, and 12 bases lay between the germline ends. The CDR3 coding sequence is TGTGCCAGCAGTGCAGACAGGTCGGGGGAGCTGTTTTTT. This sequence encodes CASSADRSGELFF.

This clonotype appeared many times. J is TRBJ2-1 and V is TRBV29-1; perhaps TRBD1 as D (6 bases). The germline CDR1 and CDR2 sequences are SQVTM and ANQGSEA. Deletions cut 5 bases from V and 0 bases from J, with 14 bases between. There are 15 residues in the CDR3. The CDR3 loop reads CSVQGLSSSYNEQFF. CDR3 nucleotide sequence: TGCAGCGTTCAGGGGCTTTCTAGCTCCTACAATGAGCAGTTCTTC.

This clonotype was recorded many times. This chain links TRBV27 with TRBJ2-3; no clear D gene. Germline lookup yields CDR1 MNHEY and CDR2 SMNVEV (reference sequence). The CDR3 is 15 residues long. Trimming took off 0 bases at V and 2 bases at J, with 9 bases between the two ends. Here the CDR3 DNA reads TGTGCCAGCAGTTTATCCCTAGGGTTCACAGATACGCAGTATTTT. This gives the protein CASSLSLGFTDTQYF.

This sequence joins TRBV18 and TRBJ1-1, with TRBD1 identical over 7 bases. The germline V gene has CDR1 KGHSH and CDR2 LQKENI. Trimming took 6 bases from V and 1 from J; bases not matched to a gene: 2. The CDR3 has 13 amino acids. CDR3 coding DNA: TGTGCCAGCTCTACAGGGGCGAACACTGAAGCTTTCTTT. Amino acid sequence: CASSTGANTEAFF.

The chain links TRBV3-1 to TRBJ2-7; D is undetermined. The CDR3 has 15 residues. Looked up from germline, CDR1 is LGHDT and CDR2 is YNNKEL (reference sequence). V gave up 0 bases and J gave up 3 bases, with 12 bases separating them. The CDR3 protein is CASSQDPATRYEQYF. Here the CDR3 DNA reads TGTGCCAGCAGCCAAGATCCCGCGACACGCTACGAGCAGTACTTC.

CDR3: CASSSVAGGPYEQFF. The CDR3 DNA follows: TGTGCCAGCAGTTCTGTAGCGGGAGGGCCCTATGAGCAGTTCTTC. V is TRBV27 and J is TRBJ2-1; 11 positions match TRBD2. Germline-derived CDR1 and CDR2 are MNHEY and SMNVEV (reference sequence). V dropped 4 bases and J dropped 8; count of bases not matched to a gene: 7. The CDR3 has 15 residues.

This clonotype has a count of ten or more. The V call is TRBV5-1, the J call TRBJ2-2, with a weak D call TRBD1 (6 bases). This CDR3 has 15 residues. From germline, CDR1 is SGHRS and CDR2 YFSETQ. The V end was cut by 2 bases, the J end by 0 bases, with 8 bases between. CDR3 nucleotides: TGCGCCAGCAGCTTACAGGGACCGAACACCGGGGAGCTGTTTTTT. Its protein product is CASSLQGPNTGELFF.

This clonotype was picked up many times. This chain connects TRBV5-1 to TRBJ2-5; unclear D gene. The germline CDR1 and CDR2 sequences are SGHRS and YFSETQ. V lost 0 bases and J lost 4, with 7 bases in between. This CDR3 region has 13 residues. CDR3 amino acids: CASSLVGSETQYF. DNA of the CDR3: TGCGCCAGCAGCTTGGTGGGGTCAGAGACCCAGTACTTC.

This clonotype was counted ten times or more. The J gene is TRBJ2-3, the V gene TRBV6-1, with no clear D. From germline, CDR1 is MNHNS and CDR2 SASEGT. The CDR3 consists of 15 residues. V lost 4 bases to trimming and J lost 0 bases, with 11 bases between them. The DNA for the CDR3 is TGTGCCAGCAGTGTTCCCGGGTTAAGCACAGATACGCAGTATTTT. This codes for CASSVPGLSTDTQYF.

The chain is built from TRBV12-3 or TRBV12-4 and TRBJ2-3; possibly TRBD1 for D (5 bases). The CDR3 sequence is 12 residues long. V was trimmed by 10 bases and J by 1 base, leaving 9 bases between them. CDR3 loop: CATQGGTDTQYF. In nucleotides, the CDR3 is TGTGCCACCCAGGGTGGCACAGATACGCAGTATTTT.

This clonotype was observed many times. The chain is built from TRBV2 and TRBJ2-1, with D possibly being TRBD2 (7 bases). CDR1 is SNHLY, CDR2 FYNNEI, per germline. The CDR3 has 13 amino acids. V lost 8 bases and J lost 4, with 12 bases in between. The CDR3 is CASEGGGYNEQFF. The CDR3 DNA sequence: TGTGCCAGCGAGGGAGGGGGTTACAATGAGCAGTTCTTC.

This clonotype has only a few counts. J is TRBJ2-1 and V is TRBV28; 8 bases fit TRBD2. V lost 8 bases to trimming and J lost 5 bases; unmatched junction nucleotides: 5. There are 13 residues in the CDR3. CDR1 MDHEN and CDR2 SYDVKM come from the germline V gene. CDR3 in DNA: TGTGCCAGCCTACTAGCGGAAAACAATGAGCAGTTCTTC. This codes for CASLLAENNEQFF. The complete variable domain, with remaining parts taken from reference TRBV28 and TRBJ2-1, reads DVKVTQSSRYLVKRTGEKVFLECVQDMDHENMFWYRQDPGLGLRLIYFSYDVKMKEKGDIPEGYSVSREKKERFSLILESASTNQTSMYLCASLLAENNEQFFGPGTRLTVL.

This clonotype turned up a few times. CDR3 DNA sequence: TGTGCCAGCAGCCAAGAGGGAGGACTAGCTAGCAATGAGCAGTTCTTC. Translated, it gives CASSQEGGLASNEQFF. The chain joins TRBV3-1 to TRBJ2-1; 8 bases are a match to TRBD2. The length of the CDR3 is 16 residues. V shed 0 bases, J shed 6 bases, and the junction held 7 bases outside the gene matches. Germline V gives CDR1 LGHDT, CDR2 YNNKEL (reference sequence).

This clonotype has a count of ten or more. The CDR3 reads CASSYDRGQETQYF. The DNA for the CDR3 is TGTGCCAGCTCATATGACAGGGGGCAAGAGACCCAGTACTTC. This chain connects TRBV28 to TRBJ2-5; 9 bases are shared with TRBD1. This CDR3 is built from 14 residues. The junction had 6 bases not matched to a gene; V was cut back by 8 bases and J by 2 bases. Germline V gene lookup returns CDR1 MDHEN and CDR2 SYDVKM.